The 9 T cell receptor beta chains reported below all come from one sample, sequenced in a study of vaccination effects on CD4 cells after COVID-19. Only in-frame clones appear in the TCRdb table, and some are missing; sequencing was by immunoSEQ multiplex PCR. The sample consists of 45,000 to 60,000 clones, over 60% of them appearing once. Subsequent to a culture period of less than twelve days, CD4+ T cells were isolated. Their cognate antigens are unknown. Here the sequenced sample was CD4+ T cells from PBMCs cultured without peptide, taken before COVID-19 vaccination. Receptor source: a human donor who received a COVID-19 vaccine.

The chain carries TRBV6-1 and TRBJ2-7; 9 nucleotides line up with TRBD1. The V gene end was trimmed by 2 bases and the J gene end by 1 base; junction bases not matched to a gene: 3. The germline CDR1 and CDR2 sequences are MNHNS and SASEGT. This CDR3 spans 15 amino acids. The CDR3 DNA follows: TGTGCCAGCAGTGAACCGGGACAGGGTTCCTACGAGCAGTACGTC. Translation: CASSEPGQGSYEQYV.

This clone was recorded a few times. This chain joins TRBV4-1 and TRBJ1-2; 9 nucleotides match TRBD1. Germline trimming cut 1 base from V and 4 bases from J; bases unmatched to any gene: 4. CDR3 size: 15 residues. Looked up from germline, CDR1 is MGHRA and CDR2 is YSYEKL. This chain's CDR3 is CASSQGDREFYGYTF. Written as DNA, the CDR3 is TGCGCCAGCAGCCAAGGGGACAGGGAGTTCTATGGCTACACCTTC.

The chain has TRBV7-9 and TRBJ2-5; D unresolved. V lost 2 bases and J lost 7, with 11 bases in between. Germline V gene lookup returns CDR1 SEHNR and CDR2 FQNEAQ (reference sequence). The CDR3 contains 13 residues. CDR3 sequence (DNA): TGTGCCAGCAGCTTAACGGCTGGCGGGACCCAGTACTTC. Protein product: CASSLTAGGTQYF.

This chain uses TRBV5-1 with TRBJ1-1; no firm D call. The germline V and J ends were trimmed by 0 bases and 3 bases, with 6 bases remaining between them. The CDR3 totals 13 residues. CDR1 and CDR2 (germline): SGHRS, YFSETQ. The CDR3 sequence: CASSLVGYTEAFF. The CDR3 nucleotides read TGCGCCAGCAGCTTGGTGGGGTACACTGAAGCTTTCTTT.

This chain links TRBV24-1 with TRBJ2-1, with 8 bases aligning to TRBD1. Germline assignment: CDR1 KGHDR and CDR2 SFDVKD. The CDR3 is 15 residues long. V shed 3 bases, J shed 5 bases, and the junction held 5 bases outside the gene matches. The CDR3 DNA sequence: TGTGCCACCAGTGATGCCGGGACAGGACACAATGAGCAGTTCTTC. Translating gives CATSDAGTGHNEQFF.

The sample holds a few counts of this clone. V usage is TRBV11-2 and J usage is TRBJ1-2, with D uncertain. Trimming shortened V by 3 bases and J by 1 base, and 9 bases separated the two germline ends. The length of the CDR3 is 14 residues. The germline CDR1 and CDR2 sequences are SGHAT and FQNNGV. The CDR3 DNA sequence: TGTGCCAGCAGCTTCCGAGATCTTAACTATGGCTACACCTTC. This codes for CASSFRDLNYGYTF. Combining the CDR3 with reference TRBV11-2 and TRBJ1-2 gives the whole variable domain EAGVAQSPRYKIIEKRQSVAFWCNPISGHATLYWYQQILGQGPKLLIQFQNNGVVDDSQLPKDRFSAERLKGVDSTLKIQPAKLEDSAVYLCASSFRDLNYGYTFGSGTRLTVV.

The chain carries TRBV15 and TRBJ2-2, with 7 bases aligning to TRBD2. V shed 0 bases, J shed 5 bases, and the junction held 6 bases outside the gene matches. The CDR3 has 16 residues. Germline V gene data show CDR1 as LNHNV and CDR2 as YYDKDF (reference sequence). CDR3 protein: CATSRDSAGRTGELFF. The CDR3 nucleotides read TGTGCCACCAGCAGAGATTCAGCGGGGCGGACCGGGGAGCTGTTTTTT.

The rearrangement links TRBV3-1 (or the pseudogene TRBV3-2) to TRBJ2-5, with no clear D. This CDR3 has 12 amino acids. CDR1 LGHDT and CDR2 YNNKEL come from the germline V gene (reference sequence). V was clipped by 0 bases and J by 5 bases, with 4 bases between them. CDR3 nucleotides: TGTGCCAGCAGCCAAGATAAGGAGACCCAGTACTTC. This encodes CASSQDKETQYF.

The chain joins TRBV19 to TRBJ1-4; TRBD1 matches 8 bases. J was trimmed by 5 bases and V by 6 bases; bases with no gene match: 11. Germline V lookup: CDR1 LNHDA, CDR2 SQIVND (reference sequence). This CDR3 is 16 amino acids long. CDR3 nucleotide sequence: TGTGCCAGTAGCCGAGGTTCAGGACAGGGCAATGAAAAACTGTTTTTT. This sequence encodes CASSRGSGQGNEKLFF.